This entry lists 17 T cell receptor beta chains sequenced from one sample in a study of blood T cell repertoires in COVID-19. Assay: immunoSEQ multiplex PCR; the TCRdb copy retains only in-frame clones and omits some. Of approximately 170,000 clones listed, roughly 80% are singletons. What was sequenced was peripheral blood. Source of these receptors: a woman aged 70 to 79 with COVID-19, enrolled during active disease.

The chain combines TRBV19 with TRBJ2-1, with 10 bases lining up with TRBD2. V was pared by 8 bases and J by 9 bases, with 13 bases of the junction left unmatched. The CDR3 loop spans 15 amino acids. Per the germline V gene, CDR1 is LNHDA and CDR2 is SQIVND (reference sequence). CDR3 coding DNA: TGTGCCAGTGCTGTAGCGGGAGGCCTCGGGGGTGAGCAGTTCTTC. Protein: CASAVAGGLGGEQFF.

The chain uses TRBV27 and TRBJ2-1; TRBD2 aligns across 16 bases. CDR1 MNHEY and CDR2 SMNVEV come from the germline V gene (reference sequence). The CDR3 is 19 residues long. The V gene end was trimmed by 2 bases and the J gene end by 6 bases; junction bases not matched to a gene: 10. CDR3 sequence: CASSLSRGTSGRAANEQFF. CDR3 DNA: TGTGCCAGCAGTTTAAGTAGGGGGACTAGCGGGAGGGCTGCCAATGAGCAGTTCTTC.

The V and J genes are TRBV24-1 and TRBJ2-1; D is possibly TRBD2 (5 bases). Germline lookup yields CDR1 KGHDR and CDR2 SFDVKD. V lost 4 bases and J lost 6, with 18 bases in between. The CDR3 loop spans 16 amino acids. Here the CDR3 reads CATSDPSRTPVNEQFF. DNA for the CDR3: TGTGCCACCAGTGACCCCAGCCGGACTCCCGTCAATGAGCAGTTCTTC.

CDR3 sequence reads: CASSSAGTGVGNTIYF. Written as DNA, the CDR3 is TGTGCCAGCAGTTCAGCGGGGACAGGAGTTGGAAACACCATATATTTT. The V and J genes are TRBV6-2 or TRBV6-3 and TRBJ1-3; 8 positions agree with TRBD1. The CDR3 is 16 amino acids. J gave up 3 bases and V 4 bases, and 8 bases lay outside the gene matches. In germline, CDR1 is MNHEY, CDR2 SVGEGT.

This sequence joins TRBV25-1 and TRBJ1-4; D possibly corresponds to TRBD1 (5 bases). This CDR3 has 14 amino acids. V shed 6 bases and J shed 11 bases, with 19 bases lying between them. Germline values: CDR1 MGHDK, CDR2 SYGVNS. The CDR3 reads CASSPNNMGRKLFF. The DNA for the CDR3 is TGTGCCAGCAGCCCTAACAACATGGGGCGGAAACTGTTTTTT.

V is TRBV19 and J is TRBJ1-3; D is undetermined. V was pared by 4 bases and J by 4 bases, with 14 bases between. The CDR3 spans 15 residues. Germline V gives CDR1 LNHDA, CDR2 SQIVND (reference sequence). CDR3 DNA: TGTGCCAGTAGTAAAGGTCCGGGATCGGGAAACACCATATATTTT. Translation: CASSKGPGSGNTIYF.

This rearrangement joins TRBV4-1 to TRBJ2-1, with TRBD1 as a possible D gene (7 bases). The CDR3 has 16 residues. Germline V gene sequence: CDR1 MGHRA, CDR2 YSYEKL. Trimming took off 6 bases at V and 8 bases at J, with 23 bases between the two ends. CDR3 nucleotides: TGCGCCAGCAGGGGCCCAGCCGGGAGAAGGGGGCATGAGCAGTTCTTC. This codes for CASRGPAGRRGHEQFF.

This chain links TRBV15 with TRBJ1-4; no definite D call. V was shortened by 4 bases and J by 4 bases, with 4 bases between the two germline ends. Per the germline V gene, CDR1 is LNHNV and CDR2 is YYDKDF (reference sequence). The CDR3 length is 12 residues. DNA of the CDR3: TGTGCCACCAGCACCAGTAATGAAAAACTGTTTTTT. Amino acid sequence: CATSTSNEKLFF. Full variable domain (missing parts from reference TRBV15 and TRBJ1-4): DAMVIQNPRYQVTQFGKPVTLSCSQTLNHNVMYWYQQKSSQAPKLLFHYYDKDFNNEADTPDNFQSRRPNTSFCFLDIRSPGLGDTAMYLCATSTSNEKLFFGSGTQLSVL.

A single count supports this clone. The chain employs TRBV12-3 or TRBV12-4 and TRBJ2-1, with D possibly being TRBD1 (6 bases). CDR3 length equals 13 residues. Trimming stripped 5 bases from V and 1 base from J, with 6 bases between. This CDR3 is CASSRGSYNEQFF. CDR3 bases: TGTGCCAGCAGTAGGGGGTCCTACAATGAGCAGTTCTTC.

The chain employs TRBV5-6 and TRBJ1-1, with D possibly matching TRBD1 (5 bases). The germline gives CDR1 SGHDT, CDR2 YYEEEE. Trimming pared 0 bases from V and 0 bases from J, leaving 9 bases between. CDR3 size: 15 residues. The chain's CDR3 is CASSLDRLMNTEAFF. Here the CDR3 DNA reads TGTGCCAGCAGCTTGGACAGGCTTATGAACACTGAAGCTTTCTTT. Combining the CDR3 with reference TRBV5-6 and TRBJ1-1 gives the whole variable domain DAGVTQSPTHLIKTRGQQVTLRCSPKSGHDTVSWYQQALGQGPQFIFQYYEEEERQRGNFPDRFSGHQFPNYSSELNVNALLLGDSALYLCASSLDRLMNTEAFFGQGTRLTVV.

The rearrangement joins TRBV29-1 to TRBJ2-1; no definite D call. Germline assignment: CDR1 SQVTM and CDR2 ANQGSEA. The V end was cut by 4 bases, the J end by 8 bases, with 9 bases between. The CDR3 sequence is 11 residues long. The chain's CDR3 is CSVGHGYEQFF. The DNA for the CDR3 is TGCAGCGTTGGGCATGGTTATGAGCAGTTCTTC.

The chain combines TRBV7-9 with TRBJ1-1, with D tentatively TRBD1 (6 bases). The V end was cut by 6 bases, the J end by 5 bases, with 7 bases between. The CDR3 sequence is 11 residues long. Per germline, CDR1 SEHNR and CDR2 FQNEAQ (reference sequence). The CDR3 DNA reads as TGTGCCAGCAGAGGGGGTACTGAAGCTTTCTTT. Residues: CASRGGTEAFF.

In regard to this clone: Additional DNA sequences in this sample encode the identical CDR3. V gene TRBV9 combines with J gene TRBJ2-1, with D maybe TRBD2 (6 bases). The CDR3 is made up of 15 amino acids. V lost 1 base and J lost 2, with 10 bases in between. CDR1 is SGDLS, CDR2 YYNGEE, per germline. CDR3 loop: CASSVSGSTYNEQFF. The CDR3 bases are TGTGCCAGCAGCGTAAGCGGGTCAACCTACAATGAGCAGTTCTTC.

The chain has TRBV6-2 or TRBV6-3 and TRBJ1-5; 8 bases align to TRBD1. Trimming removed 2 bases from V and 9 bases from J; junction bases left unmatched: 12. Germline lookup yields CDR1 MNHEY and CDR2 SVGEGT. This CDR3 region has 16 residues. The CDR3 nucleotides read TGTGCCAGCAGTTACCTCTTTTCAGGGGGCGTAGGGCCCCAGCATTTT. It yields the protein CASSYLFSGGVGPQHF.

This clone has just one count. The CDR3: CATSDSGQNSNQPQHF. The DNA of the CDR3 is TGTGCCACCAGTGATTCGGGACAGAATAGCAATCAGCCCCAGCATTTT. This chain uses TRBV24-1 with TRBJ1-5; 7 bases line up with TRBD1. Germline V gene data show CDR1 as KGHDR and CDR2 as SFDVKD. V gave up 2 bases and J gave up 0 bases; unmatched junction bases: 3. The CDR3 spans 16 residues.

The genes are TRBV5-1 and TRBJ2-3; the D gene is possibly TRBD1 (6 bases). There are 12 residues in the CDR3. Per germline, CDR1 SGHRS and CDR2 YFSETQ. Trimming removed 2 bases from V and 6 bases from J, with 7 bases in between. CDR3 bases: TGCGCCAGCAGCTTACAGGGCGATACGCAGTATTTT. This gives the protein CASSLQGDTQYF.

This clone was observed a few times. The rearrangement links TRBV5-1 to TRBJ2-7; 14 bases line up with TRBD2. V lost 2 bases and J lost 6; bases outside the gene matches: 4. This CDR3 has 15 amino acids. Looked up from germline, CDR1 is SGHRS and CDR2 is YFSETQ. CDR3 sequence reads: CASSFGTSGSGEQYF. For the CDR3, the DNA is TGCGCCAGCAGCTTCGGGACTAGCGGGAGCGGCGAGCAGTACTTC.